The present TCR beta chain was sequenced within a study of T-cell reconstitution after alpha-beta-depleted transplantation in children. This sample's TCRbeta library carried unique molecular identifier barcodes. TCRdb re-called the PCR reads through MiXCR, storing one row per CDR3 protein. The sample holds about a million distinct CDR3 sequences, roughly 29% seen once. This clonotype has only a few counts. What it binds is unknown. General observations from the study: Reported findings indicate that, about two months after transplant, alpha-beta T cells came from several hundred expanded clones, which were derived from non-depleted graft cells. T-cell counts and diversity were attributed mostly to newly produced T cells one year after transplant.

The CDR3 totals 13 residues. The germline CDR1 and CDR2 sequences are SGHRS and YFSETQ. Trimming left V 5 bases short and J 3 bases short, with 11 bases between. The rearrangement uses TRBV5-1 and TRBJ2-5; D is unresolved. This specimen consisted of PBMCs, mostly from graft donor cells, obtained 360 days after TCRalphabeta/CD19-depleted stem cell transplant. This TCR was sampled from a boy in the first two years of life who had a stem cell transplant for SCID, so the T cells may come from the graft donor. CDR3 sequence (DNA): TGCGCCAGCAGGCCTGACTGGGAAGAGACCCAGTACTTC. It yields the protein CASRPDWEETQYF.